The rows below give T cell receptor beta chains drawn from one sample of a study of T cell changes during pregnancy in multiple sclerosis. Method: immunoSEQ multiplex PCR; TCRdb's copy keeps in-frame clones and lacks some. The sample has approximately 85,000 clones, about 89% seen once. Sequenced here: peripheral blood, sampled in the first trimester of pregnancy. These receptors all stem from a female donor with multiple sclerosis, enrolled in a pregnancy study. The CDR3 runs from the conserved cysteine through the conserved F or W. The order of the fields is CDR3 length, J gene, D gene, clone size, V gene, CDR3 DNA, CDR3 protein. D genes are given only for firm matches. Clone size is shown for a subset of rows, as once, few, many or a class of expanded clone.

18 | TRBJ2-5 | - | - | TRBV30 | TGTGCCTGGAGTGAATCCCCGCCGGGGGTGCTGAGCCAAGAGACCCAGTACTTC | CAWSESPPGVLSQETQYF
15 | TRBJ2-1 | TRBD2 | - | TRBV5-4 | TGTGCCAGCCGTTTTGCGGGAGGGATAACGAATGAGCAGTTCTTC | CASRFAGGITNEQFF
12 | TRBJ1-2 | - | - | TRBV28 | TGTGCCAGCACCGACAGAACCTATGGCTACACCTTC | CASTDRTYGYTF
16 | TRBJ2-1 | TRBD2 | few | TRBV6-6 | TGTGCCAGCAGTCAGGGGACTAGCGGGAGTCAGAATGAGCAGTTCTTC | CASSQGTSGSQNEQFF
15 | TRBJ1-6 | - | - | TRBV28 | TGTGCCAGCAGTTTGCCGAGCTCCTATAATTCACCCCTCCACTTT | CASSLPSSYNSPLHF
13 | TRBJ1-1 | - | - | TRBV28 | TGTGCCAGCAGCTGGATTACGCGGGGATCGGGTTTCTTT | CASSWITRGSGFF
18 | TRBJ2-6 | - | once | TRBV4-1 | TGCGCCAGCAGCCAAGATAGCGAGGGAACGCCGGGGGCCAACGTCCTGACTTTC | CASSQDSEGTPGANVLTF
14 | TRBJ1-2 | TRBD1 | - | TRBV27 | TGTGCCAGCAGTTCCCGGGACAGGGGGTATGGCTACACCTTC | CASSSRDRGYGYTF
19 | TRBJ2-5 | TRBD2 | - | TRBV4-3 | TGCGCCAGCAGCCAAGATTCGGTTGATAGCGGGGGGGCCCAAGAGACCCAGTACTTC | CASSQDSVDSGGAQETQYF
15 | TRBJ1-1 | - | - | TRBV19 | TGTGCCAGTAGTTCGATCGGGACACTGAACACTGAAGCTTTCTTT | CASSSIGTLNTEAFF
14 | TRBJ2-2 | - | once | TRBV19 | TGTGCCAGTAGTATACAGGGGACGAACGGGGAGCTGTTTTTT | CASSIQGTNGELFF
13 | TRBJ2-3 | TRBD1 | once | TRBV30 | TGTGCCAGGAGACAGGGGAACACAGATACGCAGTATTTT | CARRQGNTDTQYF
16 | TRBJ1-3 | - | - | TRBV18 | TGTGCCAGCTCACCACAACAAGTCAGCTCTGGAAACACCATATATTTT | CASSPQQVSSGNTIYF
14 | TRBJ1-2 | TRBD1 | - | TRBV15 | TGTGCCACCAGCAGAGGACAGGGGGACTATGGCTACACCTTC | CATSRGQGDYGYTF
12 | TRBJ1-1 | - | - | TRBV18 | TGTGCCAGCTCACCCGGACAGATTGAAGCTTTCTTT | CASSPGQIEAFF